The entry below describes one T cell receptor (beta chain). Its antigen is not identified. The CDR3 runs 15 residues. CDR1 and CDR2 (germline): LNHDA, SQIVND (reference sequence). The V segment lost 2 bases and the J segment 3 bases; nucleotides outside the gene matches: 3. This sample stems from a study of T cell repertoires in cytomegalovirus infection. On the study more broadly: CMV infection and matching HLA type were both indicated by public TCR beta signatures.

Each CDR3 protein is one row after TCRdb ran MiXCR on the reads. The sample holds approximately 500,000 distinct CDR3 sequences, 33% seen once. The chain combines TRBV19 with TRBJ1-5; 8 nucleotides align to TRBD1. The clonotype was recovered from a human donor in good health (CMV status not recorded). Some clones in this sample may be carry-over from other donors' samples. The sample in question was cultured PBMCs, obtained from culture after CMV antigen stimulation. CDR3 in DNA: TGTGCCAGTAGTATAAGGGGACAGGCCAATCAGCCCCAGCATTTT. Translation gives CASSIRGQANQPQHF.